The rows below give T cell receptor beta chains drawn from one sample of a study of Ad26.COV2.S vaccination and SARS-CoV-2 variants. Here immunoSEQ multiplex PCR was the method, and the copy in TCRdb shows in-frame clones only, minus some. The top ten hold 3% to 5% of the sample, which has 300,000 to 400,000 clones, 90% to 95% seen once. The sample in question was peripheral blood, obtained after recovery from COVID-19. Receptor source: a human donor who had recovered from COVID-19. Each CDR3 is given with its conserved first and last residue. A D gene is named only where the DNA matches it firmly. Some rows have no size entry. The others give once, few or many, or a class for an expanded clone.

d_call,j_call,clone_size,v_call,cdr3_aa,cdr3_nt
NA,TRBJ1-1,NA,TRBV6-5,CASSPLVEGRAFF,TGTGCCAGCAGCCCGCTTGTAGAGGGCCGGGCTTTCTTT
NA,TRBJ2-7,NA,TRBV27,CASSLLGPSYEQYF,TGTGCCAGCAGTTTGCTTGGGCCCAGCTACGAGCAGTACTTC
TRBD1,TRBJ1-2,NA,TRBV5-1,CASSKPTGGYGYTF,TGCGCCAGCAGCAAACCGACAGGGGGCTATGGCTACACCTTC
TRBD1,TRBJ1-1,NA,TRBV6-7,CASSYSRQDRGRSTEAFF,TGTGCCAGCAGTTACTCCCGGCAGGACAGGGGTAGGAGCACTGAAGCTTTCTTT
NA,TRBJ2-3,NA,TRBV10-1,CASSEGPGAADTQYF,TGCGCCAGCAGTGAGGGACCGGGGGCCGCAGATACGCAGTATTTT
TRBD1,TRBJ1-5,NA,TRBV3-1/TRBV3-2,CASSRTGSGGQPQHF,TGTGCCAGCAGCCGGACAGGGTCGGGGGGGCAGCCCCAGCATTTT
NA,TRBJ1-2,few,TRBV7-9,CASSPRTDPRLRYGYTF,TGTGCCAGCAGCCCACGGACGGATCCGCGCCTTAGGTATGGCTACACCTTC
TRBD1,TRBJ1-6,NA,TRBV5-8,CASSLGTGGYNSPLHF,TGTGCCAGCAGCTTGGGGACAGGGGGCTATAATTCACCCCTCCACTTT
TRBD1,TRBJ2-6,NA,TRBV5-1,CASSFRTGLQTGANVLTF,TGCGCCAGCAGCTTCCGGACAGGATTGCAGACTGGGGCCAACGTCCTGACTTTC
TRBD1,TRBJ1-2,NA,TRBV7-9,CASSPRQGTTYGYTF,TGTGCCAGCAGCCCAAGACAGGGAACGACATATGGCTACACCTTC
NA,TRBJ2-6,NA,TRBV13,CASSTIAGSGANVLTF,TGTGCCAGCAGCACTATAGCAGGCTCTGGGGCCAACGTCCTGACTTTC
TRBD2,TRBJ2-5,NA,TRBV6-1,CASSERALGGGETQYF,TGTGCCAGCAGTGAACGGGCCCTTGGGGGAGGGGAGACCCAGTACTTC
TRBD1,TRBJ2-7,once,TRBV24-1,CASRSGTVLYEQYF,TGTGCCTCTAGATCCGGGACAGTCCTCTACGAGCAGTACTTC
TRBD1,TRBJ2-6,NA,TRBV14,CASSRTGTGGPGANVLTF,TGTGCCAGCAGCCGGACCGGGACAGGGGGCCCTGGGGCCAACGTCCTGACTTTC
NA,TRBJ2-2,NA,TRBV5-1,CASSISWGTGELFF,TGCGCCAGCAGCATATCGTGGGGCACCGGGGAGCTGTTTTTT
NA,TRBJ1-1,NA,TRBV7-9,CASSPIRTEAFF,TGTGCCAGCAGCCCGATACGCACTGAAGCTTTCTTT
TRBD1,TRBJ1-2,NA,TRBV19,CASSILPGQGNYGYTF,TGTGCCAGTAGTATCCTCCCGGGACAGGGGAACTATGGCTACACCTTC